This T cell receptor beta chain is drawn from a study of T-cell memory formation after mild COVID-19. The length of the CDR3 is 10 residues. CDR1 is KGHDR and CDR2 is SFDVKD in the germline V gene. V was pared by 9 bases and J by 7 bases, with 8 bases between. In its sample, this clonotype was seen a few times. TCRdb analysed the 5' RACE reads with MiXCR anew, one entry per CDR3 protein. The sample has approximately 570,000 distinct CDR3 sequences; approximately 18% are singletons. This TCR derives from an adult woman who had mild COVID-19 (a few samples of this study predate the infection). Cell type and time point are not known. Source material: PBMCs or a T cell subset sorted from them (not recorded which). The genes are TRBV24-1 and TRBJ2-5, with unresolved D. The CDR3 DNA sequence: TGTGCCACCGCCCTTAGGACCCAGTACTTC. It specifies CATALRTQYF.